A selection of T cell receptor beta chains follows, all from one sample in a study of identical twins. From the 5' RACE reads, TCRdb called clonotypes with MiXCR, one entry per CDR3 protein. The sample carries 450,000 or so distinct CDR3 sequences, more than 20% recorded once. This sample also appeared in a second study, on T cells expressing NK-cell markers.

Sequenced: CD4+ T cells sorted from blood. These receptors were taken from a woman between 18 and 29 years old in good health. Each CDR3 is given with its conserved first and last residue. Size tells how often a clone was seen (once, few, many) or the class of an expanded clone, and some rows leave it out.

v_gene	abundance	len	j_gene	CDR3aa
TRBV6-2/TRBV6-3	few	16	TRBJ1-3	CASSLASPFSGNTIYF
TRBV20-1	-	13	TRBJ2-3	CSAAWTATDTQYF
TRBV6-1	many	16	TRBJ2-3	CASISLLAGVTDTQYF
TRBV7-9	few	13	TRBJ2-2	CASSLEWSGELFF
TRBV20-1	-	15	TRBJ2-1	CSASKAGGVYNEQFF
TRBV7-8	few	16	TRBJ2-7	CASSLAGGRIVYEQYF
TRBV12-3/TRBV12-4	few	13	TRBJ1-5	CASQGMGNQPQHF
TRBV29-1	-	13	TRBJ2-5	CSVSGGGAETQYF
TRBV11-2	-	15	TRBJ1-2	CASSGMKDSDYGYTF
TRBV29-1	few	11	TRBJ1-2	CSVFGFGGYTF
TRBV3-1	few	12	TRBJ2-1	CASTYGRGGTFF
TRBV7-7	-	16	TRBJ2-5	CASSLSFLEAVGTQYF
TRBV7-9	-	12	TRBJ2-5	CASSLGPKTQYF
TRBV9	few	14	TRBJ2-5	CASSSTQGQETQYF
TRBV25-1	many	12	TRBJ2-7	CASISGVGEQYF
TRBV12-3/TRBV12-4	many	14	TRBJ1-5	CASSLVRSNQPQHF
TRBV3-1	few	16	TRBJ2-7	CASSRLRTGGSYEQYF
TRBV20-1	-	15	TRBJ2-2	CSAREGGRDTGELFF
TRBV12-3/TRBV12-4	-	13	TRBJ1-2	CASRMDPEGGYTF
TRBV6-1	-	19	TRBJ2-6	CASSPRLAGDLSGANVLTF
TRBV12-3/TRBV12-4	-	14	TRBJ2-7	CASSRQGLTYEQYF
TRBV20-1	-	17	TRBJ1-1	CSAGEQGAKRGNTEAFF
TRBV15	-	18	TRBJ2-6	CATSRARTHNSGANVLTF
TRBV6-1	few	15	TRBJ2-1	CASSQQGEDWNEQFF
TRBV6-6	-	13	TRBJ1-6	CASSTGLGSPLHF
TRBV6-5	many	19	TRBJ1-5	CASSSRWMGTGMGGQPQHF
TRBV5-1	few	14	TRBJ2-5	CASWPGSTQETQYF
TRBV5-5	many	16	TRBJ1-5	CASSPNPRDRGKPQHF
TRBV6-6	-	12	TRBJ2-3	CASSYEGLTQYF
TRBV29-1	-	14	TRBJ1-1	CSTVGGEGLAEAFF
TRBV7-2	-	15	TRBJ2-1	CASSLEPSAYNEQFF
TRBV6-1	few	16	TRBJ1-4	CASSPDSRTTNEKLFF
TRBV3-1	-	11	TRBJ2-7	CASRGIGEQYF
TRBV9	-	14	TRBJ1-6	CASSAGEYNSPLHF
TRBV11-2	-	15	TRBJ2-2	CASSLGLVDTGELFF
TRBV27	few	17	TRBJ2-1	CASSLGRRTGVMNEQFF
TRBV20-1	many	15	TRBJ2-3	CSATVSGGSTDTQYF
TRBV20-1	-	13	TRBJ1-1	CSASIGGHAEAFF
TRBV5-1	-	14	TRBJ2-7	CARGSGGRAHEQYF
TRBV29-1	many	13	TRBJ1-1	CSVAMQVGTEAFF
TRBV20-1	many	19	TRBJ2-1	CSARDKPKNSGRLGNEQFF
TRBV3-1	few	15	TRBJ2-2	CASSQVFRITGELFF
TRBV6-2/TRBV6-3	-	13	TRBJ2-7	CASSYSRLYEQYF